Described below is a single TCR beta chain sequence and its context. Antigen: not known. This entry is derived from a study of CD8+CD57+ T cells in acquired aplastic anemia. Study-level information: The mean DNA yield obtained from sorted CD4+ and CD8+ cells came to approximately 3.2 ug.

Genomic DNA constituted the template upon which TCR beta VDJ and CDR3 profiling was performed. MiXCR was run by TCRdb on the reads, yielding one entry per CDR3 protein. The data show roughly 500,000 distinct CDR3 sequences, with around a third seen just once and less than 0.85% held by the top ten. Sequencing was done on patients that had shown CD8+CD57+ cell expansion by flow cytometry. The diagnosis in all patients was severe acquired aplastic anemia. Study-wide findings and caveats: Roughly 27 shared CD8+ CDR3s appeared highly expressed within patients' immunodominant clones.

V was clipped by 4 bases and J by 7 bases, with 14 bases between them. The CDR3 spans 14 residues. The sample comprised sorted CD4+, CD8+, or CD8+CD57+ T cells (not recorded which) from PBMCs. The rearrangement uses TRBV12-3 or TRBV12-4 and TRBJ1-5, with unresolved D. The origin of this receptor is a human donor with aplastic anemia. For the CDR3, the DNA is TGTGCCAGCAGTTCATCCGGGAGAGGACAGCCCCAGCATTTT. The encoded protein is CASSSSGRGQPQHF.